Each of the 24 T cell receptor beta chains below was sequenced from the same sample in a study of blood T cells in healthy people across ages. PCR was performed a second time for roughly 7 to 12 cycles using a sample-barcoded 5' primer and a J-beta primer mix. TCRdb passed the 5' RACE reads through MiXCR, listing each CDR3 protein once. This sample has around 520,000 distinct CDR3 sequences, with over 25% found just once. These data are also associated with another study on T cells of mothers and their children.

The material sequenced was blood. These receptors all stem from a boy between 2 and 10 years old in good health.

The chain is built from TRBV6-5 and TRBJ1-5; D ambiguous. Germline loops: CDR1 MNHEY, CDR2 SVGAGI. The CDR3 has 14 residues. Trimming stripped 6 bases from V and 5 bases from J, with 14 bases between. Written as DNA, the CDR3 is TGTGCCAGCAGGCTAGGGCAGAGGGATCAGCCCCAGCATTTT. Translation gives CASRLGQRDQPQHF.

The chain combines TRBV29-1 with TRBJ2-5, with 7 bases matching TRBD1. V dropped 3 bases and J dropped 2; count of bases not matched to a gene: 9. Germline V lookup: CDR1 SQVTM, CDR2 ANQGSEA. The CDR3 contains 15 residues. CDR3 coding DNA: TGCAGCGTTGAGGTGACAGGGTCCCGTCAAGAGACCCAGTACTTC. Its protein product is CSVEVTGSRQETQYF.

This clonotype was observed at least ten times. The chain links TRBV12-3 or TRBV12-4 to TRBJ2-2; unclear D gene. The ends were cut back, 6 bases at V and 6 bases at J, with 5 bases in the middle. This CDR3 spans 11 amino acids. CDR3 amino acids: CASSRAGELFF. CDR3 coding DNA: TGTGCCAGCAGCCGCGCCGGGGAGCTGTTTTTT.

The sample holds one count of this clonotype. This chain links TRBV6-1 with TRBJ2-4; D gene ambiguous. V was cut by 6 bases and J by 12 bases, with 15 bases left in between. CDR1 is MNHNS, CDR2 SASEGT, per germline. The CDR3 length is 12 residues. The CDR3 coding sequence is TGTGCCAGCAGCCTAGGATACCTCTATCAGTACTTC. Translation gives CASSLGYLYQYF.

This clonotype was picked up a small number of times. The rearrangement joins TRBV4-1 to TRBJ2-1; TRBD2 aligns across 9 bases. The CDR3 has 16 residues. CDR1 is MGHRA, CDR2 YSYEKL, per germline. Trimming removed 0 bases from V and 3 bases from J; junction bases left unmatched: 3. This CDR3 reads CASSQEVTSGYNEQFF. The CDR3 coding sequence is TGCGCCAGCAGCCAAGAAGTGACTAGCGGCTACAATGAGCAGTTCTTC.

The gene calls are TRBV4-1 and TRBJ2-7; TRBD1 is a possible D gene (6 bases). The germline gives CDR1 MGHRA, CDR2 YSYEKL. There are 18 residues in the CDR3. V was trimmed by 0 bases and J by 2 bases, leaving 20 bases between them. CDR3 residues: CASSQDPPGTSITYEQYF. CDR3 bases: TGCGCCAGCAGCCAAGACCCACCCGGGACATCGATTACCTACGAGCAGTACTTC.

The chain is built from TRBV12-3 or TRBV12-4 and TRBJ2-3; no clear D gene. V dropped 6 bases and J dropped 4 bases, with 26 bases sitting between them. This CDR3 has 18 amino acids. In DNA form, the CDR3 reads TGTGCCAGCAGCCCCGTCAGTCCCGAACAGTCAGTGGCAGATACGCAGTATTTT. Its translation: CASSPVSPEQSVADTQYF.

The gene calls are TRBV5-1 and TRBJ2-1, with 9 bases lining up with TRBD1. The assigned J gene may be wrong: the sequence end matches TRBJ2-7 better. Germline V lookup: CDR1 SGHRS, CDR2 YFSETQ. This CDR3 is 15 amino acids long. The CDR3 protein is CASSLGGTGSVEQYF. Here the CDR3 DNA reads TGCGCCAGCAGCTTGGGCGGGACAGGGAGCGTCGAGCAGTACTTC.

The CDR3 reads CAWGVGQGRNEQFF. The CDR3 DNA is TGTGCCTGGGGAGTGGGACAGGGGCGGAATGAGCAGTTCTTC. This rearrangement joins TRBV30 to TRBJ2-5; 10 bases are shared with TRBD1. The J call may be wrong; the DNA end is better matched by TRBJ2-1. The CDR3 contains 14 residues. Germline CDR1 is GTSNPN and CDR2 is SVGIG (reference sequence).

This clonotype was observed a few times. The chain joins TRBV5-6 to TRBJ2-5; possibly TRBD1 or TRBD2 for D (5 bases each). The J call may be incorrect, as the DNA end agrees better with TRBJ2-1. Germline CDR1 reads SGHDT; CDR2 reads YYEEEE. The CDR3 has 11 residues. The CDR3 reads CASSSGPKQFF. For the CDR3, the DNA is TGTGCCAGCAGCTCGGGACCCAAGCAGTTCTTC.

The chain uses TRBV9 and TRBJ2-7; no firm D call. Germline values: CDR1 SGDLS, CDR2 YYNGEE. The CDR3 covers 13 residues. Trimming cost V 0 bases and J 4 bases, with 8 bases left between them. The CDR3 DNA follows: TGTGCCAGCAGCGTAGGGGCAGATTACGAGCAGTACTTC. Amino acids: CASSVGADYEQYF.

The V call is TRBV11-2, the J call TRBJ2-5; D is unclear. V was pared by 3 bases and J by 2 bases, with 7 bases between. Germline CDR1 SGHAT, CDR2 FQNNGV. The CDR3 sequence is 13 residues long. CDR3 sequence: CASSFHGQETQYF. The CDR3 DNA reads as TGTGCCAGCAGCTTTCACGGACAAGAGACCCAGTACTTC.

CDR3 bases: TGTGCCAGCAGTTACTCGACGGGAGGGTCTTCTAATGAAAAACTGTTTTTT. Amino acids: CASSYSTGGSSNEKLFF. V gene TRBV6-5 combines with J gene TRBJ1-4; D is uncertain. Germline loops: CDR1 MNHEY, CDR2 SVGAGI. V lost 0 bases and J lost 3, with 14 bases in between. The CDR3 consists of 17 residues.

This clonotype appeared many times. The rearrangement links TRBV5-1 to TRBJ2-1; TRBD2 agrees at 8 bases. CDR1 is SGHRS, CDR2 YFSETQ, per germline. The CDR3 loop spans 15 amino acids. After removal of 0 bases from V and 4 bases from J, the junction contained 3 bases not matched to a gene. The CDR3 is CASSLGAGAYNEQFF. The CDR3 nucleotides are TGCGCCAGCAGCTTGGGAGCGGGAGCTTACAATGAGCAGTTCTTC.

V usage is TRBV5-1 and J usage is TRBJ2-3; 7 bases match TRBD1. This CDR3 is 17 amino acids long. Germline-derived CDR1 and CDR2 are SGHRS and YFSETQ. J lost 0 bases, V lost 4 bases, and 11 bases had no gene match. CDR3 bases: TGCGCCAGCAGCCCGACAGGGCGGACAACTAGCACAGATACGCAGTATTTT. This sequence encodes CASSPTGRTTSTDTQYF.

This clonotype was seen repeatedly, ten times or more. This chain connects TRBV15 to TRBJ2-1, with 10 bases identical to TRBD2. This CDR3 contains 16 residues. In germline, CDR1 is LNHNV, CDR2 YYDKDF (reference sequence). Unmatched junction bases numbered 5, after V lost 3 bases and J lost 3 bases. CDR3 sequence (DNA): TGTGCCACCAGCAGTGGGACTAGCGCGAACTACAATGAGCAGTTCTTC. Encoded protein: CATSSGTSANYNEQFF. The full variable domain, rest sourced from reference TRBV15 and TRBJ2-1, is DAMVIQNPRYQVTQFGKPVTLSCSQTLNHNVMYWYQQKSSQAPKLLFHYYDKDFNNEADTPDNFQSRRPNTSFCFLDIRSPGLGDTAMYLCATSSGTSANYNEQFFGPGTRLTVL.

This clonotype was seen ten or more times. V is TRBV10-3 and J is TRBJ2-5; 9 positions match TRBD2. The DNA end favors TRBJ2-1, so the J call may be wrong. CDR1 is ENHRY and CDR2 is SYGVKD in the germline V gene. The CDR3 sequence is 16 residues long. DNA of the CDR3: TGTGCCATCAGAGCAGTCCCCAGCGGGGGGAGGGATGAGCAGTTCTTC. Amino acid sequence: CAIRAVPSGGRDEQFF.

This clonotype was counted between two and nine times. The rearrangement links TRBV29-1 to TRBJ2-7; 9 bases fit TRBD1. The end of the DNA aligns better with TRBJ2-1, so the J call may be wrong. The CDR3 consists of 14 residues. Germline CDR1 and CDR2: SQVTM and ANQGSEA. The CDR3 protein is CSVGGGQGTNEQFF. CDR3 sequence (DNA): TGCAGCGTTGGCGGGGGACAGGGTACCAATGAGCAGTTCTTC.

CDR3 protein: CASSYSEGAQYF. The CDR3 coding sequence is TGTGCCAGCAGTTACTCGGAGGGGGCCCAGTACTTC. The chain links TRBV6-6 to TRBJ2-5; possibly TRBD1 or TRBD2 for D (6 bases each). Trimming shortened V by 0 bases and J by 9 bases, and 8 bases separated the two germline ends. Germline V CDR1 and CDR2: MNHNY, SVGAGI (reference sequence). The CDR3 extends over 12 amino acids.

The V gene is TRBV14, the J gene TRBJ2-3, with TRBD1 identical over 7 bases. This CDR3 is 16 amino acids long. V trimming: 1 base; J trimming: 1 base; junction bases outside the gene matches: 5. Germline V gives CDR1 SGHDN, CDR2 FVKESK. The CDR3 spells CASSQVRGPGTDTQYF. The CDR3, as DNA: TGTGCCAGCAGCCAAGTGAGGGGGCCAGGCACAGATACGCAGTATTTT. The full variable domain, completed using reference TRBV14 and TRBJ2-3, is EAGVTQFPSHSVIEKGQTVTLRCDPISGHDNLYWYRRVMGKEIKFLLHFVKESKQDESGMPNNRFLAERTGGTYSTLKVQPAELEDSGVYFCASSQVRGPGTDTQYFGPGTRLTVL.

V is TRBV9 and J is TRBJ2-3; D may match TRBD1 or TRBD2 (5 bases each). From germline, CDR1 is SGDLS and CDR2 YYNGEE. Trimming left V 3 bases short and J 6 bases short, with 11 bases between. CDR3 length: 13 residues. CDR3 DNA sequence: TGTGCCAGCAGCGAGGGGACGGGGGATACGCAGTATTTT. This sequence encodes CASSEGTGDTQYF.

In this sample, this clonotype turned up a few times. One junction end does not reproduce the germline sequence, and a read error may be involved. The genes are TRBV6-6 and TRBJ2-5; D is perhaps TRBD1 or TRBD2 (5 bases each). This CDR3 spans 12 amino acids. Germline V gene data show CDR1 as MNHNY and CDR2 as SVGAGI (reference sequence). Here the CDR3 reads CASRRSGQGAFF. CDR3 sequence (DNA): TGTGCCAGCAGGCGTTCGGGGCAGGGTGCGTTCTTC.

The V and J genes are TRBV7-2 and TRBJ2-2; possible D gene TRBD1, 5 bases. The germline V gene has CDR1 SGHTA and CDR2 FQGNSA. CDR3 length equals 17 residues. V dropped 1 base and J dropped 6 bases, with 18 bases sitting between them. The CDR3 region has the DNA TGTGCCAGCAGCTTAGTGAAGGTCGTCAGGGTGGCCGGGGAGCTGTTTTTT. Its protein is CASSLVKVVRVAGELFF.

This clonotype turned up a few times. The CDR3 region has the DNA TGTGCCAGCAGCTTAGGGCACGTGAACACTGAAGCTTTCTTT. Translated, it gives CASSLGHVNTEAFF. The rearrangement uses TRBV7-8 and TRBJ1-1, with D uncertain. This CDR3 contains 14 residues. Trimming took 1 base from V and 0 from J, leaving 6 bases between them. Germline CDR1 reads SGHVS; CDR2 reads FQNEAQ.